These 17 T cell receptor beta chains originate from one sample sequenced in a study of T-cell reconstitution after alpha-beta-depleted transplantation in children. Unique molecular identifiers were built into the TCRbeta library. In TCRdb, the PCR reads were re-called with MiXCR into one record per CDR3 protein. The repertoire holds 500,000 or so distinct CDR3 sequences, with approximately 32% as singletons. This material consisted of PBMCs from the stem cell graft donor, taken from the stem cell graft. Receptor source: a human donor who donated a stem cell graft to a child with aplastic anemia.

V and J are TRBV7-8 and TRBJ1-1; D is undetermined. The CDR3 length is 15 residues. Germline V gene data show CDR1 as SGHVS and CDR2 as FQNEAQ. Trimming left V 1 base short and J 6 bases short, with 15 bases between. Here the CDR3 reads CASSLVPLGIPEAFF. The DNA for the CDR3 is TGTGCCAGCAGCTTAGTTCCTTTGGGGATCCCTGAAGCTTTCTTT.

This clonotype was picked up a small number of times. The CDR3 loop is CASRSPRFGTSGPGDNEQFF. The CDR3 region has the DNA TGTGCAAGTCGCTCGCCGCGGTTTGGGACTAGCGGACCTGGAGACAATGAGCAGTTCTTC. This chain links TRBV12-2 with TRBJ2-1; TRBD2 is taken as the D call from the table, unchecked against the DNA. TRBV12-2 is marked as a pseudogene. The CDR3 loop spans 20 amino acids.

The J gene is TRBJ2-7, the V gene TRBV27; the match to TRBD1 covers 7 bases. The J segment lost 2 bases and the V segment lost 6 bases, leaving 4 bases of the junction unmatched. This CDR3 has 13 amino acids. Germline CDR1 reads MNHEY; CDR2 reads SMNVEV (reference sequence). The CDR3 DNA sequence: TGTGCCAGCAGCCCGACAGGGCCCTACGAGCAGTACGTC. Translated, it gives CASSPTGPYEQYV.

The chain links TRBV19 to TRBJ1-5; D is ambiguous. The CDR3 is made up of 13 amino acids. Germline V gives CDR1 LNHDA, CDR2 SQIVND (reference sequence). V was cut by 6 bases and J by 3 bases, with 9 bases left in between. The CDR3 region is CASRRLDNQPQHF. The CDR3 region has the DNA TGTGCCAGTAGACGCCTGGACAATCAGCCCCAGCATTTT. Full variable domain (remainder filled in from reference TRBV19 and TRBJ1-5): DGGITQSPKYLFRKEGQNVTLSCEQNLNHDAMYWYRQDPGQGLRLIYYSQIVNDFQKGDIAEGYSVSREKKESFPLTVTSAQKNPTAFYLCASRRLDNQPQHFGDGTRLSIL.

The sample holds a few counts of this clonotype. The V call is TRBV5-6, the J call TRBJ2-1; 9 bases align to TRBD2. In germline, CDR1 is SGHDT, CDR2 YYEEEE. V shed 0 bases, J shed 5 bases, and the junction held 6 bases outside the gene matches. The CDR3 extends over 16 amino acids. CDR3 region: CASSLDRGRVNNEQFF. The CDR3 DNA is TGTGCCAGCAGCTTGGACCGCGGGAGGGTTAACAATGAGCAGTTCTTC.

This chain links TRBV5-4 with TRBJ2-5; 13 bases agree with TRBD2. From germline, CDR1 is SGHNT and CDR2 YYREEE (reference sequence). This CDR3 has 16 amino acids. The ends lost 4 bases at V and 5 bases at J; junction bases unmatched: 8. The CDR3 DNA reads TGTGCCAGCAGCCCCAAACTAGCGGGAGGGCAGGAGACCCAGTACTTC. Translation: CASSPKLAGGQETQYF.

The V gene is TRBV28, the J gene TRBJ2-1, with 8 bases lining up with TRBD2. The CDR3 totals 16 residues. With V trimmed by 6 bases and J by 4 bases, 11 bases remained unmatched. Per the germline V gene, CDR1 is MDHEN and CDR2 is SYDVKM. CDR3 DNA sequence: TGTGCCAGCAGCCCAGACCTTAGCGGGACTTACAATGAGCAGTTCTTC. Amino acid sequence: CASSPDLSGTYNEQFF.

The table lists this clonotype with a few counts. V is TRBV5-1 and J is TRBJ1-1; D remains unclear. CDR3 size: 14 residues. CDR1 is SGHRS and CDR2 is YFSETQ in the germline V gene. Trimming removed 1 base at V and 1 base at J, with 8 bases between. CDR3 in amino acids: CASSLSEENTEAFF. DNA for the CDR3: TGCGCCAGCAGCTTGTCAGAGGAGAACACTGAAGCTTTCTTT.

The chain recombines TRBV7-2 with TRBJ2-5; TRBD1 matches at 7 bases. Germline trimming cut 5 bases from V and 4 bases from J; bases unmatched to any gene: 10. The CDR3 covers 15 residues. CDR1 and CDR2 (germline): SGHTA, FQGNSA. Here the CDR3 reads CASSPRQGRVETQYF. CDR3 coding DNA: TGTGCCAGCAGCCCGCGACAGGGCAGGGTAGAGACCCAGTACTTC.

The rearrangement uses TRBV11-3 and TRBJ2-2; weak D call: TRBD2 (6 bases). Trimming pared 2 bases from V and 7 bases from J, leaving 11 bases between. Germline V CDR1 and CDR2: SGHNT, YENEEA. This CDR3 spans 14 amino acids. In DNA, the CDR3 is TGTGCCAGCAGCTTACCTCTCGGGGGCGGGGAGCTGTTTTTT. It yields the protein CASSLPLGGGELFF.

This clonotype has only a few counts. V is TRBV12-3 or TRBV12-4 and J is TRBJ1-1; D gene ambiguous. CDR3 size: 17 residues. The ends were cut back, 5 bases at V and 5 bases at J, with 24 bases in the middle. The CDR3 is CASSDQRRTTRYTEAFF. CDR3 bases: TGTGCCAGCAGTGACCAACGCAGAACGACCAGATATACTGAAGCTTTCTTT.

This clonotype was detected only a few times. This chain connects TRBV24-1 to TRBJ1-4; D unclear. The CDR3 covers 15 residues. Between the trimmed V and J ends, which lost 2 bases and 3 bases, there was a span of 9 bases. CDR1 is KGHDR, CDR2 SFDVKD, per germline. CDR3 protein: CATSDSRRPNEKLFF. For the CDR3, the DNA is TGTGCCACCAGTGATTCCAGGCGGCCTAATGAAAAACTGTTTTTT.

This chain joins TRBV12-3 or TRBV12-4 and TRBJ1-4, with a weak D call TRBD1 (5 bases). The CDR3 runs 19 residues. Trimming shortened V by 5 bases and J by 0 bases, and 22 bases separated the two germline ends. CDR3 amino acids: CASSPPRVLRDATNEKLFF. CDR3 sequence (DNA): TGTGCCAGCAGTCCGCCCCGGGTACTAAGGGACGCAACTAATGAAAAACTGTTTTTT.

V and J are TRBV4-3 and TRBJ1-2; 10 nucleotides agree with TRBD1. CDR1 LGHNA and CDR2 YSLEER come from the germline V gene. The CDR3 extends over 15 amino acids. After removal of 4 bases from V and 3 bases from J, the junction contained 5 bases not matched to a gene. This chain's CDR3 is CASSPGTGVDYGYTF. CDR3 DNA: TGCGCCAGCAGCCCCGGGACAGGGGTTGACTATGGCTACACCTTC.

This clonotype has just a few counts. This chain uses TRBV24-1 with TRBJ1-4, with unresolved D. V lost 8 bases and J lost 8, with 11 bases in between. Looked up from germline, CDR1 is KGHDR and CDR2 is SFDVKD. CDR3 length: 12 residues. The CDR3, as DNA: TGTGCCACCATCCCACTCGGAGAAAAACTGTTTTTT. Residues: CATIPLGEKLFF.

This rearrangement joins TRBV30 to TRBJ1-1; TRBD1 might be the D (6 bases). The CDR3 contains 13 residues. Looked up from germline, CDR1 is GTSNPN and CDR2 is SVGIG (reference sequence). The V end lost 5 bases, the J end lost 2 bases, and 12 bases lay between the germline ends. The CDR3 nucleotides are TGTGCCTGGGCTGCAGGGGCAAACACTGAAGCTTTCTTT. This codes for CAWAAGANTEAFF.

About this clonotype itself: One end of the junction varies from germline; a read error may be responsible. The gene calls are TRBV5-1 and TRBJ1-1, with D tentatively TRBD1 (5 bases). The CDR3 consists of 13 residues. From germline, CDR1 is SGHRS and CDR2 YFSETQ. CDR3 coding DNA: TGCGCCAGCAGACCGACAGTGAACACTGACGCTTTCTTT. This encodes CASRPTVNTDAFF.